Each of the 19 T cell receptor beta chains below was sequenced from the same sample in a study of shared clonotypes between healthy human individuals. Terminally differentiated effector memory CD45RA+ cells were excluded by CCR7 positive selection of CD45RO-negative cells. Sequencing used immunoSEQ multiplex PCR; TCRdb keeps in-frame clones, though not all of them. In the table there are about 2,200,000 clones, more than 85% of which are singletons. The sequenced sample consisted of naive CD8+ T cells from PBMCs. Receptor source: a man aged 18 to 35 in good health. Some clones in this sample may be carry-over from other donors' samples.

The chain links TRBV14 to TRBJ1-5, with 7 bases identical to TRBD1. The length of the CDR3 is 17 residues. Trimming took 2 bases from V and 4 from J; bases not matched to a gene: 11. Germline V gene data show CDR1 as SGHDN and CDR2 as FVKESK. In DNA, the CDR3 is TGTGCCAGCAGCCAACCCTCGTGGGACAGTCGAAATCAGCCCCAGCATTTT. Its translation: CASSQPSWDSRNQPQHF.

The rearrangement uses TRBV29-1 and TRBJ2-7; D is uncertain. CDR3 length: 14 residues. Trimming removed 4 bases from V and 0 bases from J, with 13 bases in between. CDR1 and CDR2 (germline): SQVTM, ANQGSEA. The DNA for the CDR3 is TGCAGCGTTGTATCGGTACTGACCTCCTACGAGCAGTACTTC. As protein: CSVVSVLTSYEQYF.

This clone was observed once. The CDR3 nucleotides read TGTGCCAGCAGTGCACCTGTGTCCAAGCAGGAAAAACTGTTTTTT. Residues: CASSAPVSKQEKLFF. The chain combines TRBV7-9 with TRBJ1-4; no clear D. V was cut by 6 bases and J by 8 bases, with 19 bases left in between. Germline assignment: CDR1 SEHNR and CDR2 FQNEAQ (reference sequence). The CDR3 has 15 residues.

J is TRBJ2-3 and V is TRBV27; D not resolved. The V gene lost 7 bases and the J gene lost 10 bases, with 18 bases spanning the gap. This CDR3 has 13 amino acids. Germline V gene lookup returns CDR1 MNHEY and CDR2 SMNVEV (reference sequence). CDR3 coding DNA: TGTGCCAGCACCCCTACGTTGGGCCCTCCGCAGTATTTT. Protein product: CASTPTLGPPQYF.

This rearrangement joins TRBV11-1 to TRBJ2-1; D unresolved. The CDR3 runs 14 residues. Germline V gene sequence: CDR1 SGHAT, CDR2 FQDESV (reference sequence). Trimming took off 2 bases at V and 3 bases at J, with 8 bases between the two ends. The CDR3 nucleotides read TGTGCCAGCAGCTTAAGGAAGTTCTACAATGAGCAGTTCTTC. Translating it yields CASSLRKFYNEQFF.

The gene calls are TRBV12-2 and TRBJ2-7; TRBD2, the table's D call, lacks a check against the DNA. TRBV12-2 is a pseudogene. CDR3 length: 17 amino acids. CDR3 in DNA: TGTGCAAGTCGCTTCCGGGTCGTCGGAGCCCACTCCTACGAGCAGTACTTC. This gives the protein CASRFRVVGAHSYEQYF.

Notes on this clone: A junction end diverges from the germline sequence, so it may reflect a read error. This CDR3 is CACRDRDSYEQYF. The CDR3 DNA reads TGTGCCTGCAGGGACAGAGACTCCTACGAGCAGTACTTC. The gene calls are TRBV11-2 and TRBJ2-7, with 7 bases aligning to TRBD1. The CDR3 extends over 13 amino acids. Germline CDR1 and CDR2: SGHAT and FQNNGV.

The chain carries TRBV6-5 and TRBJ2-5; 11 nucleotides line up with TRBD1. The CDR3 contains 15 residues. Per the germline V gene, CDR1 is MNHEY and CDR2 is SVGAGI. The V gene end was trimmed by 2 bases and the J gene end by 5 bases; junction bases not matched to a gene: 4. The CDR3 nucleotides are TGTGCCAGCAGTTACCGGACAGGGGGCATGGAGACCCAGTACTTC. Amino acids: CASSYRTGGMETQYF.

CDR3 sequence (DNA): TGTGCCAGTAGCGCTCTCCGGAACACCATATATTTT. Translating it yields CASSALRNTIYF. V is TRBV19 and J is TRBJ1-3, with unresolved D. The V gene's germline CDR1 is LNHDA and CDR2 SQIVND (reference sequence). With 6 bases removed from V and 7 bases from J, the gap between germline ends came to 10 bases. The CDR3 is made up of 12 amino acids.

The genes are TRBV7-8 and TRBJ1-5; 7 bases fit TRBD1. The ends lost 5 bases at V and 10 bases at J; junction bases unmatched: 23. Per the germline V gene, CDR1 is SGHVS and CDR2 is FQNEAQ. The length of the CDR3 is 18 residues. The CDR3 DNA follows: TGTGCCAGCAGCCCAGCCCCCCGGGACAGTTTAGTTATCAGCCCCCAGCATTTT. This sequence encodes CASSPAPRDSLVISPQHF. Filled out from reference TRBV7-8 and TRBJ1-5, the complete variable domain reads GAGVSQSPRYKVAKRGQDVALRCDPISGHVSLFWYQQALGQGPEFLTYFQNEAQLDKSGLPSDRFFAERPEGSVSTLKIQRTQQEDSAVYLCASSPAPRDSLVISPQHFGDGTRLSIL.

The chain has TRBV7-6 and TRBJ2-1, with D perhaps matching TRBD2 (5 bases). The germline V gene has CDR1 SGHVS and CDR2 FNYEAQ. Trimming removed 5 bases at V and 6 bases at J, with 14 bases between. CDR3 length equals 14 residues. CDR3: CASSTRESPNEQFF. The CDR3 nucleotides read TGTGCCAGCAGCACGAGGGAGTCGCCCAATGAGCAGTTCTTC.

The chain is built from TRBV28 and TRBJ2-5; D may match TRBD1 or TRBD2 (5 bases each). With 7 bases removed from V and 11 bases from J, the gap between germline ends came to 14 bases. This CDR3 contains 11 residues. Germline lookup yields CDR1 MDHEN and CDR2 SYDVKM. DNA for the CDR3: TGTGCCAGCACCGATATGGGGGAGCAGTACTTC. This gives the protein CASTDMGEQYF.

The chain employs TRBV29-1 and TRBJ2-1; 10 bases match TRBD2. Trimming took 5 bases from V and 15 from J; bases not matched to a gene: 7. From germline, CDR1 is SQVTM and CDR2 ANQGSEA. The CDR3 covers 11 residues. CDR3 nucleotides: TGCAGCGTTACATTAGCGGGAGGCCGGTTCTTC. It translates to CSVTLAGGRFF.

The chain carries TRBV27 and TRBJ1-2; D is unresolved. The V and J ends lost 5 bases and 0 bases respectively, with 16 bases between them. CDR3 length: 16 residues. Germline V lookup: CDR1 MNHEY, CDR2 SMNVEV (reference sequence). The CDR3 region has the DNA TGTGCCAGCAGTCCCTCCCCCGGGCCTCCTAACTATGGCTACACCTTC. Translation: CASSPSPGPPNYGYTF.

The chain links TRBV7-3 to TRBJ2-7, with D hard to call. The germline gives CDR1 SGHTA, CDR2 FQGTGA. The CDR3 length is 11 residues. V dropped 6 bases and J dropped 2 bases, with 5 bases sitting between them. CDR3 residues: CASSPTYEQYF. CDR3 DNA: TGTGCCAGCAGTCCTACCTACGAGCAGTACTTC. The entire variable domain, with the rest obtained from reference TRBV7-3 and TRBJ2-7, is as follows: GAGVSQTPSNKVTEKGKYVELRCDPISGHTALYWYRQSLGQGPEFLIYFQGTGAADDSGLPNDRFFAVRPEGSVSTLKIQRTERGDSAVYLCASSPTYEQYFGPGTRLTVT.

This chain uses TRBV28 with TRBJ2-7, with 10 bases matching TRBD2. From germline, CDR1 is MDHEN and CDR2 SYDVKM. This CDR3 has 18 amino acids. V lost 4 bases, J lost 3 bases, and 15 bases stayed unmatched. In DNA form, the CDR3 reads TGTGCCAGCAGTTCTCCAAACCTTCATAGCGGGAGGTTCTACGAGCAGTACTTC. This encodes CASSSPNLHSGRFYEQYF.

The chain has TRBV7-9 and TRBJ2-1; TRBD2 might be the D (6 bases). Germline V lookup: CDR1 SEHNR, CDR2 FQNEAQ (reference sequence). The CDR3 contains 14 residues. Trimming took 5 bases from V and 10 from J, leaving 18 bases between them. The CDR3 loop reads CASSTPGRAGEQFF. The CDR3 DNA sequence: TGTGCCAGCAGCACCCCGGGTCGGGCGGGGGAGCAGTTCTTC. The full variable domain, with the rest looked up from reference TRBV7-9 and TRBJ2-1, is DTGVSQNPRHKITKRGQNVTFRCDPISEHNRLYWYRQTLGQGPEFLTYFQNEAQLEKSRLLSDRFSAERPKGSFSTLEIQRTEQGDSAMYLCASSTPGRAGEQFFGPGTRLTVL.

The chain carries TRBV7-9 and TRBJ2-1; D gene uncertain. The V gene's germline CDR1 is SEHNR and CDR2 FQNEAQ (reference sequence). The CDR3 covers 11 residues. Trimming shortened V by 11 bases and J by 8 bases, and 13 bases separated the two germline ends. The CDR3 loop is CASPEFDEQFF. CDR3 sequence (DNA): TGTGCCTCCCCAGAGTTCGATGAGCAGTTCTTC.

The rearrangement links TRBV15 to TRBJ2-7, with D maybe TRBD2 (5 bases). Trimming shortened V by 1 base and J by 5 bases, and 15 bases separated the two germline ends. The CDR3 has 15 residues. The germline CDR1 and CDR2 sequences are LNHNV and YYDKDF (reference sequence). The CDR3 nucleotides read TGTGCCACCAGCAGAGCCTTACCCGGGATCCACGAGCAGTACTTC. Residues: CATSRALPGIHEQYF.